The source of this T cell receptor beta chain is a study of blood T cell repertoires in COVID-19 (dated by TCRdb to 2018 to 2020). Notes on the research overall: Collaborator samples came from the United States, Italy and Spain and covered acute and convalescent phases of COVID-19. The repertoires were made available in a free public database intended to serve as a resource for research on the immune response to SARS-CoV-2. Where HLA class I and class II types were available, the types were taken from metadata supplied by the sample provider, not from assay-based typing. Deeply sampled blood TCRbeta repertoires from subjects exposed to, actively infected with, or recovered from COVID-19 were included in the dataset. The material from the prospective study consisted of cDNA or gDNA derived from T cells, B-cell-depleted T cells, or PBMCs. A de-identified subject ID, COVID-19 status, age in years and sex were almost always included in the sample metadata. Samples were obtained from the ongoing ImmuneRACE study (first 160 participants) and from 1,000 to 1,500 subjects provided by 6 global collaborators. What the authors observed across the whole study: The amount of clinical and demographic metadata varied by source and participant and was provided uncurated.

As to this clone: This clone's antigen is unknown. There are no base qualities to consult, and no much larger clone falls within one base.

CDR1 and CDR2 (WNHNN, SYGVQD) derive from the germline V gene (reference sequence). CDR3 length: 12 amino acids, cysteine to phenylalanine. Solely the CDR3 DNA is kept, with 36 bases framed from the first base. V and J are truncated by 2 bases and 9 bases respectively, leaving an intervening sequence of 11 bases. The immunoSEQ Assay, a bias-controlled multiplex PCR, was used to amplify TCRbeta CDR3 regions from genomic DNA. The study's processing was this. The number of nucleated cells in each sample was estimated by amplification of reference gene primers within the assay. To quantify the absolute abundance of each unique TCRbeta CDR3 rearrangement, sequence reads were collapsed and filtered. For each sample, productive Simpson clonality was calculated as the square root of Simpson's diversity index over productive rearrangements. TCRdb's version of the immuneACCESS table is confined to in-frame rearrangements and falls short of the full clone set. An unresolved V gene accounts for under half of the shortfall where checked; the remainder is of unknown origin. The DNA was the basis for D and trimming; V, J and clone size are from that table. The sample records hundreds of thousands of clones, about 87% of which are singletons. The ten largest clonotypes hold around 13% of the sample.

One collaborating source in Seattle enrolled patients during active infection and followed them longitudinally through the course of disease. Collaborating institutions collected whole blood in K2EDTA tubes following their own protocols. For TCRbeta analysis, collaborator samples were shipped as frozen whole blood, as isolated PBMCs, or as DNA extracted from either sample type. This TCR was sampled from a woman aged 50 to 60 with COVID-19, enrolled during active disease. The chain was built from TRBV10-1 and TRBJ2-7; the D gene is not confidently resolved. Sequenced material: peripheral blood. The base sequence is TGCGCCAGCAGTGAGGGTAACTCGGGGCAGTACTTC. This codes for CASSEGNSGQYF.